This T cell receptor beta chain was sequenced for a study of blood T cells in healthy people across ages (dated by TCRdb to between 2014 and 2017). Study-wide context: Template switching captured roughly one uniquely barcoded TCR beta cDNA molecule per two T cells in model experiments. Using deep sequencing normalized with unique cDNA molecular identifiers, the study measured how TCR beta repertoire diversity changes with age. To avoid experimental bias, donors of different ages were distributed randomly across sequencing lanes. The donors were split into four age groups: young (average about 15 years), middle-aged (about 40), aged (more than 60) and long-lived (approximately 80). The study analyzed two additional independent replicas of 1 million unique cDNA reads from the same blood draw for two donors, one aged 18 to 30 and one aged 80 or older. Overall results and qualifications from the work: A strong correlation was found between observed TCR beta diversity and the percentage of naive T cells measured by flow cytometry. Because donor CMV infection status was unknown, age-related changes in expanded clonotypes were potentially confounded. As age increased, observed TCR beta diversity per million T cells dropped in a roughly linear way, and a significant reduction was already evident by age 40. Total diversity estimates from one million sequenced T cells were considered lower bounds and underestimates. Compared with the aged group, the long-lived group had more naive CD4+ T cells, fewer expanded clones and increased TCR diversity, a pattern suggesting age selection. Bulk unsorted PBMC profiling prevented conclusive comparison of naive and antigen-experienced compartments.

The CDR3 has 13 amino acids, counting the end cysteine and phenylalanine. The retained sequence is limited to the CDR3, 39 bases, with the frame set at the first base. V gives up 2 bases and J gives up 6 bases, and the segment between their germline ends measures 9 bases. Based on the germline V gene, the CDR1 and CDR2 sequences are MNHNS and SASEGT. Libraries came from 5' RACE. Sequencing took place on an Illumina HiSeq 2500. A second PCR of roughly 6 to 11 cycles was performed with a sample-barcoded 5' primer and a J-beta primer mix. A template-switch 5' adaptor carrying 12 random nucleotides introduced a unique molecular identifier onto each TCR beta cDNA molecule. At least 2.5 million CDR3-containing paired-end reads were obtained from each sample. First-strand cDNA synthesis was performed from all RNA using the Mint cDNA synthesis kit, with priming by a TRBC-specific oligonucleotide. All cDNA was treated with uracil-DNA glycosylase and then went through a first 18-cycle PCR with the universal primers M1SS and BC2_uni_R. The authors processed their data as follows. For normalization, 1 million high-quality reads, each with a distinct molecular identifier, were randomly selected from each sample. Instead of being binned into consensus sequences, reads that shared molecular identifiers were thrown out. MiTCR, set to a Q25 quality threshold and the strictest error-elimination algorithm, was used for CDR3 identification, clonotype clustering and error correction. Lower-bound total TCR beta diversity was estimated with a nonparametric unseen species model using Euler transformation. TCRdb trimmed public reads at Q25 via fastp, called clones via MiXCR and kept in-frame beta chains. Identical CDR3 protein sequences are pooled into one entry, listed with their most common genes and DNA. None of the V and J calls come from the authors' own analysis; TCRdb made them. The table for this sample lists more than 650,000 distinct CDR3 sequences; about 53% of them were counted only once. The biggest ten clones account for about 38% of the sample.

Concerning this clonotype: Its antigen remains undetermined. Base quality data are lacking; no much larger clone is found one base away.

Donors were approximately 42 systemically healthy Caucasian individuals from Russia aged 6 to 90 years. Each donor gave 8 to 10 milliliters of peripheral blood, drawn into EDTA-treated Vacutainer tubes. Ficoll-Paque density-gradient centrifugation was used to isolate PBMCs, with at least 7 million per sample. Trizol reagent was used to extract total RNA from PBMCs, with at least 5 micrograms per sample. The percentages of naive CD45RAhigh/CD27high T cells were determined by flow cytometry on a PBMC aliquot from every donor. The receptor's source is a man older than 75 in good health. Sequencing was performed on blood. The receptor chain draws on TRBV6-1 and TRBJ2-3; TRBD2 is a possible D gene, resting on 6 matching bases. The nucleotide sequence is TGTGCCAGCAGTGAATATGGGGGGGATACGCAGTATTTT. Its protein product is CASSEYGGDTQYF.